Presented here are 15 T cell receptor beta chains from one specimen sequenced in a study of blood T cell repertoires in COVID-19. Profiling relied on immunoSEQ multiplex PCR, and the TCRdb table lists in-frame clones only, not all of them. Here the sample spans roughly 80,000 clones, around 85% being singletons. Material for sequencing was peripheral blood. All receptors derive from a woman of 80 years or more with active or convalescent COVID-19.

This rearrangement joins TRBV7-9 to TRBJ1-4; tentative D call: TRBD1 (5 bases). The V end was cut by 5 bases, the J end by 0 bases, with 19 bases between. CDR3 size: 18 residues. CDR1 and CDR2 (germline): SEHNR, FQNEAQ (reference sequence). The CDR3 DNA reads TGTGCCAGCAGCCCCCCCGGCGGGGGAACCACAACTAATGAAAAACTGTTTTTT. It translates to CASSPPGGGTTTNEKLFF.

The chain carries TRBV7-9 and TRBJ2-7; D remains ambiguous. Trimming removed 3 bases at V and 5 bases at J, with 8 bases between. CDR1 is SEHNR, CDR2 FQNEAQ, per germline (reference sequence). This CDR3 region has 12 residues. CDR3 region: CASSFVSDEQYF. The CDR3 DNA is TGTGCCAGCAGCTTTGTATCGGACGAGCAGTACTTC. Supplemented by reference TRBV7-9 and TRBJ2-7, the full variable domain reads DTGVSQNPRHKITKRGQNVTFRCDPISEHNRLYWYRQTLGQGPEFLTYFQNEAQLEKSRLLSDRFSAERPKGSFSTLEIQRTEQGDSAMYLCASSFVSDEQYFGPGTRLTVT.

J is TRBJ2-1 and V is TRBV24-1; 13 nucleotides line up with TRBD2. V was pared by 5 bases and J by 0 bases, with 9 bases of the junction left unmatched. The CDR3 runs to 19 residues. Germline CDR1 reads KGHDR; CDR2 reads SFDVKD. DNA for the CDR3: TGTGCCACCAGTGCTATACTAGCGGGGGGGTCGAGCTCCTACAATGAGCAGTTCTTC. Protein sequence: CATSAILAGGSSSYNEQFF.

The rearrangement uses TRBV5-1 and TRBJ2-7; 7 bases align to TRBD1. J lost 12 bases, V lost 4 bases, and 13 bases had no gene match. The CDR3 covers 13 residues. The germline V gene encodes CDR1 SGHRS and CDR2 YFSETQ. The CDR3 nucleotides read TGCGCCAGCAGCATTGGGACAGCTCATGAGGGGTACTTC. It translates to CASSIGTAHEGYF.

The chain recombines TRBV9 with TRBJ2-7, with a possible D match to TRBD2 (5 bases). The CDR3 spans 14 residues. V was trimmed by 0 bases and J by 7 bases, leaving 14 bases between them. Germline loops: CDR1 SGDLS, CDR2 YYNGEE. CDR3 sequence reads: CASSVDGLSGEQYF. CDR3 nucleotides: TGTGCCAGCAGCGTAGACGGCTTATCGGGGGAGCAGTACTTC.

This sequence joins TRBV2 and TRBJ1-1, with 7 positions matching TRBD1. The CDR3 spans 13 residues. Germline CDR1 reads SNHLY; CDR2 reads FYNNEI. V gave up 6 bases and J gave up 1 base; unmatched junction bases: 2. DNA for the CDR3: TGTGCCAGCAGGAGACAGGGGAACACTGAAGCTTTCTTT. It translates to CASRRQGNTEAFF.

CDR3 sequence: CASSEWVQQVGYTF. The CDR3 coding sequence is TGTGCCAGCAGTGAGTGGGTACAGCAGGTTGGCTACACCTTC. The chain couples TRBV6-1 to TRBJ1-2; no clear D. Trimming pared 3 bases from V and 7 bases from J, leaving 15 bases between. The CDR3 is made up of 14 amino acids. CDR1 and CDR2 (germline): MNHNS, SASEGT.

J is TRBJ2-3 and V is TRBV24-1; TRBD1 might be the D (6 bases). Per germline, CDR1 KGHDR and CDR2 SFDVKD. The CDR3 has 12 amino acids. Trimming cost V 4 bases and J 9 bases, with 10 bases left between them. CDR3 in amino acids: CATSDPGTTQYF. CDR3 sequence (DNA): TGTGCCACCAGTGACCCCGGGACAACGCAGTATTTT.

The chain employs TRBV24-1 and TRBJ2-1; TRBD2 agrees at 9 bases. The V gene end was trimmed by 5 bases and the J gene end by 4 bases; junction bases not matched to a gene: 8. From germline, CDR1 is KGHDR and CDR2 SFDVKD. The CDR3 covers 16 residues. CDR3: CATSVRTSDYYNEQFF. CDR3 nucleotide sequence: TGTGCCACCAGTGTCCGGACTAGCGACTATTACAATGAGCAGTTCTTC.

This clone was counted a few times. V gene TRBV5-1 combines with J gene TRBJ2-3; D possibly corresponds to TRBD2 (6 bases). The V gene lost 5 bases and the J gene lost 2 bases, with 21 bases spanning the gap. Germline CDR1 SGHRS, CDR2 YFSETQ. The CDR3 sequence is 17 residues long. The CDR3 sequence is CASSYTTSGRFTDTQYF. The CDR3 DNA follows: TGCGCCAGCAGTTACACGACATCAGGGAGGTTCACAGATACGCAGTATTTT.

The chain has TRBV2 and TRBJ2-7; TRBD1 aligns across 7 bases. The trim removed 8 bases at V and 0 bases at J, leaving 7 bases unmatched. Germline CDR1 and CDR2: SNHLY and FYNNEI. This CDR3 region has 14 residues. The CDR3 DNA follows: TGTGCCAGCCTGCTTGACAGGGTCTCCTACGAGCAGTACTTC. It translates to CASLLDRVSYEQYF.

This clone was seen just once. This chain links TRBV3-1 (or the pseudogene TRBV3-2) with TRBJ2-2, with D possibly TRBD1 on 6 matching bases. The CDR3 contains 16 residues. The V and J ends lost 1 base and 1 base respectively, with 10 bases between them. Germline CDR1 and CDR2: LGHDT and YNNKEL (reference sequence). The CDR3 reads CASSQATGQNTGELFF. As DNA, the CDR3 is TGTGCCAGCAGCCAAGCGACAGGCCAGAACACCGGGGAGCTGTTTTTT.

The chain carries TRBV7-8 and TRBJ2-7, with a tentative D call TRBD1 (6 bases). The CDR3 spans 13 residues. The germline V gene has CDR1 SGHVS and CDR2 FQNEAQ. Between the trimmed V and J ends, which lost 0 bases and 3 bases, there was a span of 6 bases. The chain's CDR3 is CASSLAQGYEQYF. For the CDR3, the DNA is TGTGCCAGCAGCTTAGCACAGGGCTACGAGCAGTACTTC.

The chain employs TRBV18 and TRBJ2-1, with 10 bases matching TRBD2. Germline CDR1 KGHSH, CDR2 LQKENI. The trim removed 0 bases at V and 3 bases at J, leaving 2 bases unmatched. The CDR3 spans 16 residues. The CDR3 bases are TGTGCCAGCTCACCACCGGCTAGCGGGGGCTACAATGAGCAGTTCTTC. Residues: CASSPPASGGYNEQFF.

This clone has at least ten counts. The gene calls are TRBV7-2 and TRBJ2-2, with TRBD2 as a possible D gene (6 bases). Germline V gene data show CDR1 as SGHTA and CDR2 as FQGNSA. The CDR3 consists of 14 residues. V gave up 5 bases and J gave up 5 bases, with 12 bases separating them. Here the CDR3 reads CASSSYLATGELFF. The CDR3 DNA sequence: TGTGCCAGCAGCAGCTACCTAGCGACCGGGGAGCTGTTTTTT.